One sample yielded the 5 T cell receptor beta chains listed below, sequenced in a study of blood T cell repertoires in COVID-19. Assay used: immunoSEQ multiplex PCR; TCRdb lists only in-frame clones, some missing. Among 65,000 or so clones listed, roughly 80% were seen once. The sample consisted of peripheral blood. The receptors derive from a woman between 50 and 59 years old with active or convalescent COVID-19.

This chain connects TRBV6-4 to TRBJ1-1; 8 bases fit TRBD1. Unmatched junction bases numbered 2, after V lost 4 bases and J lost 1 base. The V gene's germline CDR1 is MRHNA and CDR2 SNTAGT. The CDR3 loop spans 14 amino acids. This CDR3 is CASSAGTGNTEAFF. Written as DNA, the CDR3 is TGTGCCAGCAGTGCCGGGACAGGGAACACTGAAGCTTTCTTT.

The rearrangement links TRBV7-9 to TRBJ2-2, with 7 bases matching TRBD2. Germline CDR1 reads SEHNR; CDR2 reads FQNEAQ (reference sequence). The CDR3 has 16 amino acids. The V gene end was trimmed by 6 bases and the J gene end by 2 bases; junction bases not matched to a gene: 9. The CDR3 loop reads CASRSGLVTNTGELFF. CDR3 sequence (DNA): TGTGCCAGCAGATCCGGACTAGTCACAAACACCGGGGAGCTGTTTTTT.

This CDR3 reads CASSSEAAAGYYEQYF. The CDR3 coding sequence is TGTGCCAGCAGCTCTGAGGCGGCGGCGGGTTACTACGAGCAGTACTTC. The chain links TRBV5-6 to TRBJ2-7; D is perhaps TRBD2 (5 bases). The CDR3 spans 16 residues. With 3 bases removed from V and 3 bases from J, the gap between germline ends came to 19 bases. Germline V lookup: CDR1 SGHDT, CDR2 YYEEEE.

The chain carries TRBV30 and TRBJ2-5; D possibly corresponds to TRBD1 (6 bases). Germline CDR1 and CDR2: GTSNPN and SVGIG (reference sequence). The V end was cut by 0 bases, the J end by 4 bases, with 18 bases between. The CDR3 length is 16 residues. Here the CDR3 reads CAWSVVPGRGGETQYF. The CDR3 coding sequence is TGTGCCTGGAGTGTAGTCCCGGGACGAGGGGGAGAGACCCAGTACTTC.

This chain links TRBV7-2 with TRBJ1-5; D ambiguous. The CDR3 is 13 residues long. CDR1 and CDR2 (germline): SGHTA, FQGNSA. The V and J ends lost 0 bases and 9 bases respectively, with 9 bases between them. The CDR3 region is CASSLAPLAPQHF. CDR3 nucleotides: TGTGCCAGCAGCTTAGCTCCTTTAGCGCCCCAGCATTTT.